This entry concerns a single T cell receptor beta chain. In the original processing: Estimation of nucleated cell counts was performed using reference gene primer amplification. The data were produced by immunoSEQ multiplex PCR, yet TCRdb's version contains in-frame clones alone and is incomplete. That table furnishes V, J and clone size, whereas the DNA furnished D and trimming. The sample lists about 98,000 clones; 70% to 90% were seen once. This specimen belongs to a study of blood T cell repertoires in COVID-19. The wider study: COVID-19 samples, acute and convalescent, were from the United States, Italy and Spain. T cells, B-cell-depleted T cells, or PBMCs supplied cDNA or gDNA.

The trim removed 3 bases at V and 0 bases at J, leaving 1 base unmatched. CDR1 is KGHSH and CDR2 is LQKENI in the germline V gene. The CDR3 length is 15 residues. The sequence was obtained from a man in his forties or fifties with active or convalescent COVID-19. V usage is TRBV18 and J usage is TRBJ1-5, with 8 bases identical to TRBD1. Sequencing was performed on peripheral blood. The CDR3 sequence: CASSPGQGSNQPQHF. The CDR3 nucleotides read TGTGCCAGCTCACCCGGACAGGGTAGCAATCAGCCCCAGCATTTT.